The clone carrying this T cell receptor beta chain was counted once. V shed 2 bases and J shed 3 bases, with 9 bases lying between them. The CDR3 runs 14 residues. Germline values: CDR1 MDHEN, CDR2 SYDVKM. The data belong to a study of technical replicates of blood from several donors. Assay: immunoSEQ multiplex PCR; the TCRdb copy retains only in-frame clones and omits some. The repertoire holds tens of thousands of clones, roughly 94% seen once, with approximately 0.22% in the top ten. The sample was T cells isolated from PBMCs. The rearrangement links TRBV28 to TRBJ2-3; D might be TRBD2 (5 bases). This receptor was taken from a human donor in good health. The CDR3 spells CASSLEVATDTQYF. As DNA, the CDR3 is TGTGCCAGCAGTTTAGAGGTAGCGACAGATACGCAGTATTTT.